This passage covers 30 T cell receptor beta chains from one sample sequenced in a study of graft-versus-host responses after intestinal transplantation. Sequencing was performed with immunoSEQ multiplex PCR; in TCRdb, only in-frame clones are kept and a portion is missing. The sample contains around 37,000 clones, 75% to 90% of which appear only once. The sample was PBMCs, taken more than 950 days after transplant. All receptors come from a human patient who received an intestinal transplant, so some T cells may come from the graft donor.

CDR3 DNA: TGTGCCAGTAGTATAGGAGATTATGATGGCTACACCTTC. Translating gives CASSIGDYDGYTF. The chain carries TRBV19 and TRBJ1-2; no firm D call. The CDR3 sequence is 13 residues long. V lost 1 base and J 6 bases, leaving 9 bases between the germline ends. Germline V gene data show CDR1 as LNHDA and CDR2 as SQIVND (reference sequence).

The sample holds one count of this clone. This chain links TRBV7-9 with TRBJ2-3; no clear D gene. From germline, CDR1 is SEHNR and CDR2 FQNEAQ (reference sequence). The CDR3 is made up of 14 amino acids. The V and J ends lost 3 bases and 0 bases respectively, with 7 bases between them. The CDR3 region is CASSFSSSTDTQYF. The CDR3 DNA is TGTGCCAGCAGCTTTAGTTCTAGCACAGATACGCAGTATTTT.

This clone was detected only a few times. J is TRBJ1-6 and V is TRBV30, with unresolved D. This CDR3 is built from 16 residues. V shed 0 bases and J shed 10 bases, with 19 bases lying between them. Germline V lookup: CDR1 GTSNPN, CDR2 SVGIG (reference sequence). CDR3 nucleotide sequence: TGTGCCTGGAGTGTACCCTGGACCCCGGCCCAATCACCCCTCCACTTT. It codes for CAWSVPWTPAQSPLHF.

Remarks on this clone: The junction differs from germline at one of its ends, possibly a read error. The CDR3 reads CATSIPSWGGKPFF. As DNA, the CDR3 is TGTGCCACCAGCATCCCCAGTTGGGGGGGGAAACCGTTTTTT. J is TRBJ1-4 and V is TRBV15, with D maybe TRBD1 (5 bases). The CDR3 extends over 14 amino acids. The germline V gene has CDR1 LNHNV and CDR2 YYDKDF (reference sequence).

This sequence joins TRBV4-2 and TRBJ2-1; the D gene is possibly TRBD2 (5 bases). The germline V gene has CDR1 LGHNA and CDR2 YNFKEQ. The V gene lost 0 bases and the J gene lost 8 bases, with 17 bases spanning the gap. The CDR3 length is 16 residues. CDR3 loop: CASSQERARGYDEQFF. DNA for the CDR3: TGTGCCAGCAGCCAAGAACGCGCCCGGGGTTATGATGAGCAGTTCTTC.

The genes are TRBV28 and TRBJ1-6; TRBD1 matches 10 bases. Germline loops: CDR1 MDHEN, CDR2 SYDVKM. The CDR3 has 15 residues. Losses at the gene ends were 6 bases for V and 6 bases for J; bases not matched to a gene: 5. CDR3 coding DNA: TGTGCCAGCAGCTCGGGACAGGGGTCTAATTCACCCCTCCACTTT. This encodes CASSSGQGSNSPLHF.

The chain has TRBV27 and TRBJ2-3; 11 bases fit TRBD2. CDR3 length equals 17 residues. J gave up 2 bases and V 4 bases, and 8 bases lay outside the gene matches. The V gene's germline CDR1 is MNHEY and CDR2 SMNVEV (reference sequence). CDR3 coding DNA: TGTGCCAGCAGTTCCCCCGGGACTAGCGGAATCACAGATACGCAGTATTTT. It encodes CASSSPGTSGITDTQYF.

This clone was seen only a few times. The V and J genes are TRBV6-6 and TRBJ2-3; D not certain. Trimming pared 2 bases from V and 3 bases from J, leaving 6 bases between. The germline V gene has CDR1 MNHNY and CDR2 SVGAGI (reference sequence). This CDR3 region has 13 residues. The CDR3 DNA reads TGTGCCAGCAGTTACGGAGAAACAGATACGCAGTATTTT. It codes for CASSYGETDTQYF.

This rearrangement joins TRBV19 to TRBJ1-6, with a weak D call TRBD1 (5 bases). From germline, CDR1 is LNHDA and CDR2 SQIVND (reference sequence). Trimming took off 4 bases at V and 8 bases at J, with 18 bases between the two ends. The CDR3 sequence is 16 residues long. The DNA of the CDR3 is TGTGCCAGTAGTACACTCGAGACAGAGGGGTATTCACCCCTCCACTTT. This encodes CASSTLETEGYSPLHF. The full variable domain, rest sourced from reference TRBV19 and TRBJ1-6, is DGGITQSPKYLFRKEGQNVTLSCEQNLNHDAMYWYRQDPGQGLRLIYYSQIVNDFQKGDIAEGYSVSREKKESFPLTVTSAQKNPTAFYLCASSTLETEGYSPLHFGNGTRLTVT.

The V gene is TRBV19, the J gene TRBJ1-1; 7 bases are a match to TRBD1. V lost 10 bases to trimming and J lost 1 base; unmatched junction nucleotides: 9. The CDR3 covers 14 residues. Germline values: CDR1 LNHDA, CDR2 SQIVND (reference sequence). The CDR3 region has the DNA TGTGCCACCAAGAGGGGGACAGCGAACACTGAAGCTTTCTTT. This translates into CATKRGTANTEAFF.

The chain carries TRBV5-5 and TRBJ2-5; D ambiguous. This CDR3 is 15 amino acids long. Trimming cost V 2 bases and J 5 bases, with 16 bases left between them. Germline V CDR1 and CDR2: SGHKS, YYEKEE (reference sequence). The CDR3 protein is CASSFESGYGETQYF. In DNA, the CDR3 is TGTGCCAGCAGCTTTGAGTCCGGGTACGGGGAGACCCAGTACTTC.

The CDR3 bases are TGTGCCAGCTCACCAGACTACACCGGGGAGCTGTTTTTT. It yields the protein CASSPDYTGELFF. The rearrangement uses TRBV18 and TRBJ2-2; D gene unclear. The germline V and J ends were trimmed by 2 bases and 3 bases, with 4 bases remaining between them. The CDR3 loop spans 13 amino acids. CDR1 is KGHSH, CDR2 LQKENI, per germline.

The count of this clone is one. This sequence joins TRBV5-4 and TRBJ2-4, with TRBD1 as a possible D gene (6 bases). Germline CDR1 is SGHNT and CDR2 is YYREEE (reference sequence). This CDR3 is 16 amino acids long. The V gene lost 1 base and the J gene lost 4 bases, with 15 bases spanning the gap. CDR3 nucleotides: TGTGCCAGCAGCTTGAGATCGGGACAAGGAAAAAACATTCAGTACTTC. It codes for CASSLRSGQGKNIQYF.

The chain joins TRBV18 to TRBJ2-5, with D possibly being TRBD1 or TRBD2 (5 bases each). CDR3 length: 13 amino acids. Germline-derived CDR1 and CDR2 are KGHSH and LQKENI. V lost 3 bases, J lost 5 bases, and 10 bases lay in between. The CDR3 DNA sequence: TGTGCCAGCTCACCCTCGGGGCGGGAGACCCAGTACTTC. Translating gives CASSPSGRETQYF.

The chain links TRBV5-5 to TRBJ1-2; D call uncertain. Germline CDR1 reads SGHKS; CDR2 reads YYEKEE (reference sequence). The V end lost 0 bases, the J end lost 5 bases, and 14 bases lay between the germline ends. CDR3 length equals 15 residues. The CDR3 protein is CASSLDPSREYGYTF. The CDR3 DNA reads as TGTGCCAGCAGCTTGGATCCTAGCAGAGAGTATGGCTACACCTTC.

The rearrangement links TRBV5-1 to TRBJ2-1, with TRBD2 matching over 11 bases. Germline V gene data show CDR1 as SGHRS and CDR2 as YFSETQ. This CDR3 region has 15 residues. Germline trimming cut 3 bases from V and 8 bases from J; bases unmatched to any gene: 7. For the CDR3, the DNA is TGCGCCAGCAGCTGGGGGACTAGCGGCCAATATGAGCAGTTCTTC. Its protein product is CASSWGTSGQYEQFF.

J is TRBJ2-7 and V is TRBV6-1, with D uncertain. The germline gives CDR1 MNHNS, CDR2 SASEGT. The V end was cut by 0 bases, the J end by 4 bases, with 1 base between. This CDR3 is 11 amino acids long. The CDR3 reads CASSEAYEQYF. CDR3 DNA: TGTGCCAGCAGTGAAGCTTACGAGCAGTACTTC.

The chain links TRBV29-1 to TRBJ2-1; 7 bases are a match to TRBD1. CDR1 and CDR2 (germline): SQVTM, ANQGSEA. The CDR3 consists of 14 residues. V lost 7 bases to trimming and J lost 0 bases; unmatched junction nucleotides: 6. The CDR3 DNA is TGCAGCGCTGACAGGGAAAGCTCCTACAATGAGCAGTTCTTC. Translation: CSADRESSYNEQFF.

The rearrangement joins TRBV4-2 to TRBJ2-1; 7 nucleotides line up with TRBD2. CDR3 length: 13 amino acids. V lost 0 bases to trimming and J lost 9 bases; unmatched junction nucleotides: 2. Germline V CDR1 and CDR2: LGHNA, YNFKEQ. CDR3 sequence: CASSQDTSVEQFF. The CDR3 DNA reads TGTGCCAGCAGCCAAGACACTAGCGTTGAGCAGTTCTTC.

Only a few counts were recorded for this clone. CDR3 protein: CASSFRLDQPYEQYF. The CDR3 nucleotides are TGTGCCAGCAGCTTTCGACTAGATCAACCCTACGAGCAGTACTTC. The V gene is TRBV7-9, the J gene TRBJ2-7, with D possibly being TRBD2 (6 bases). V dropped 3 bases and J dropped 2 bases, with 14 bases sitting between them. This CDR3 spans 15 amino acids. Germline lookup yields CDR1 SEHNR and CDR2 FQNEAQ (reference sequence).

This chain uses TRBV10-3 with TRBJ1-2, with D uncertain. The V end lost 4 bases, the J end lost 6 bases, and 15 bases lay between the germline ends. CDR1 is ENHRY, CDR2 SYGVKD, per germline. The CDR3 loop spans 14 amino acids. This CDR3 is CAISVVSGGHGYTF. In DNA, the CDR3 is TGTGCCATCAGTGTCGTTTCCGGAGGTCATGGCTACACCTTC.

The CDR3 DNA sequence: TGTGCCAGCAGTGGGACAGAGAATTCACCCCTCCACTTT. Translating it yields CASSGTENSPLHF. The chain is built from TRBV6-1 and TRBJ1-6; D possibly corresponds to TRBD1 (6 bases). The germline V and J ends were trimmed by 4 bases and 7 bases, with 8 bases remaining between them. The CDR3 extends over 13 amino acids. Per the germline V gene, CDR1 is MNHNS and CDR2 is SASEGT.

The chain employs TRBV28 and TRBJ2-2; 9 bases align to TRBD1. J was trimmed by 4 bases and V by 4 bases; bases with no gene match: 7. Germline V lookup: CDR1 MDHEN, CDR2 SYDVKM. This CDR3 has 16 amino acids. Written as DNA, the CDR3 is TGTGCCAGCAGTTCCACAGGGGGCGGTTCCACCGGGGAGCTGTTTTTT. Translated: CASSSTGGGSTGELFF.

V and J are TRBV4-1 and TRBJ1-2, with D hard to call. This CDR3 spans 13 amino acids. The germline V gene encodes CDR1 MGHRA and CDR2 YSYEKL. Trimming cost V 4 bases and J 12 bases, with 18 bases left between them. The CDR3 region has the DNA TGCGCCAGCAGCCTTAGATCGGGTAACACAAACACCTTC. Translated: CASSLRSGNTNTF.

The chain couples TRBV19 to TRBJ1-5; no clear D gene. The germline gives CDR1 LNHDA, CDR2 SQIVND (reference sequence). The CDR3 has 14 amino acids. V lost 5 bases and J lost 2, with 10 bases in between. CDR3 protein: CASSSGWGNQPQHF. The CDR3 nucleotides are TGTGCCAGTAGTTCCGGGTGGGGCAATCAGCCCCAGCATTTT.

The rearrangement links TRBV28 to TRBJ2-2; TRBD1 might be the D (5 bases). Trimming stripped 4 bases from V and 3 bases from J, with 6 bases between. This CDR3 contains 13 residues. From germline, CDR1 is MDHEN and CDR2 SYDVKM. The CDR3 DNA sequence: TGTGCCAGCAGTTCAGGGTACACCGGGGAGCTGTTTTTT. As protein: CASSSGYTGELFF. Based on the CDR3 plus reference TRBV28 and TRBJ2-2, the full variable domain is DVKVTQSSRYLVKRTGEKVFLECVQDMDHENMFWYRQDPGLGLRLIYFSYDVKMKEKGDIPEGYSVSREKKERFSLILESASTNQTSMYLCASSSGYTGELFFGEGSRLTVL.

The J gene is TRBJ1-5, the V gene TRBV27; possible D gene TRBD1, 5 bases. This CDR3 spans 14 amino acids. Trimming shortened V by 4 bases and J by 4 bases, and 11 bases separated the two germline ends. CDR1 MNHEY and CDR2 SMNVEV come from the germline V gene (reference sequence). CDR3 amino acids: CASSSPGGNQPQHF. The CDR3 bases are TGTGCCAGCAGTTCGCCGGGGGGGAATCAGCCCCAGCATTTT.

V and J are TRBV19 and TRBJ2-7; the D gene could be TRBD1 or TRBD2 (5 bases each). Looked up from germline, CDR1 is LNHDA and CDR2 is SQIVND (reference sequence). The V end was cut by 4 bases, the J end by 6 bases, with 19 bases between. The CDR3 length is 15 residues. CDR3 nucleotides: TGTGCCAGTAGTACCTCTTGGGGGATGACGTCCGAGCAGTACTTC. It codes for CASSTSWGMTSEQYF.

The V and J genes are TRBV7-6 and TRBJ2-1; 12 bases map to TRBD2. V trimming: 4 bases; J trimming: 0 bases; junction bases outside the gene matches: 4. Germline V gene data show CDR1 as SGHVS and CDR2 as FNYEAQ. CDR3 length: 17 residues. The CDR3 here is CASSSQTSGSSYNEQFF. The CDR3 DNA follows: TGTGCCAGCAGCTCACAGACTAGCGGGAGCTCCTACAATGAGCAGTTCTTC.

The CDR3: CASSRTGGPDGYTF. The CDR3 DNA reads TGTGCCAGCTCACGTACGGGGGGGCCGGATGGCTACACCTTC. This chain joins TRBV18 and TRBJ1-2; tentatively, D is TRBD1 (6 bases). The length of the CDR3 is 14 residues. The germline V gene encodes CDR1 KGHSH and CDR2 LQKENI. V lost 4 bases, J lost 6 bases, and 15 bases lay in between.